A selection of T cell receptor beta chains follows, all from one sample in a study of cytomegalovirus exposure and HLA in healthy donors. Produced via immunoSEQ multiplex PCR; TCRdb's table is partial and in-frame only. The data contain about 180,000 clones, roughly 80% of them singletons. The source material was PBMCs. The source of these receptors is a male donor in good health and CMV-seronegative. CDR3s include the opening cysteine and the closing phenylalanine or tryptophan. D genes are given only for firm matches. A clone size is listed for some rows: how often the clone was seen (once, few, many), or a class if it is expanded.

TRBD1 few TRBJ1-1 TRBV7-6 TGTGCCAGCAGCTTGGGACAGGGGAACACTGAAGCTTTCTTT CASSLGQGNTEAFF
. . TRBJ2-3 TRBV29-1 TGCAGCGTTAGCAGCACAGATACGCAGTATTTT CSVSSTDTQYF
. few TRBJ1-2 TRBV2 TGTGCCAGCAGCCCTCGGGATGGCTACACCTTC CASSPRDGYTF
TRBD1 . TRBJ1-2 TRBV5-6 TGTGCCAGCAGCGGAATACGGGACAGGGTATCTGGCTACCCCTTC CASSGIRDRVSGYPF
. . TRBJ2-1 TRBV5-1 TGCGCCAGCAGCGACCGGGACTTAGGGCGGAATGAGCAGTTCTTC CASSDRDLGRNEQFF
. . TRBJ2-7 TRBV6-4 TGTGCCAGCCCCCGGGACACCGGATCCTACGAGCAGTACTTC CASPRDTGSYEQYF
. . TRBJ2-2 TRBV6-6 TGTGCCAGCAGTGACGGGGAGTTAGGCGGGGAGCTGTTTTTT CASSDGELGGELFF
TRBD1 few TRBJ2-6 TRBV13 TGTGCCAGCAGCTACCCGACAGGGCGGACTGGGGCCAACGTCCTGACTTTC CASSYPTGRTGANVLTF
TRBD1 . TRBJ2-7 TRBV5-6 TGTGCCAGCAGCGAGACAGGGGACGAGCAGTACTTC CASSETGDEQYF
TRBD1 . TRBJ2-5 TRBV29-1 TGCAGCGTTGCACAGGGGGTACAAGAGACCCAGTACTTC CSVAQGVQETQYF
. once TRBJ1-5 TRBV25-1 TGTGCCAGCAGTGACGGGGTGCAGCCCCAGCATTTT CASSDGVQPQHF
TRBD2 . TRBJ2-3 TRBV7-9 TGTGCCAGCAGCTTGACTAGCGGGGGGCTCCCGGGTTGGGATACGCAGTATTTT CASSLTSGGLPGWDTQYF
TRBD2 once TRBJ2-7 TRBV6-1 TGTGCCAGCAGTGAACTAGCGGGAGGAGCCGAGCAGTACTTC CASSELAGGAEQYF
. . TRBJ1-4 TRBV6-5 TGTGCCACCGCCCAGGGTATGGCGCCCGGTGAAAAACTGTTTTTT CATAQGMAPGEKLFF
TRBD2 . TRBJ2-1 TRBV5-8 TGTGCCAGCAGCTTAATAGCGGGGGGGCCCAATGAGCAGTTCTTC CASSLIAGGPNEQFF
TRBD1 once TRBJ1-1 TRBV9 TGTGCCAGCAGCGTTCACCAGGGGGAGAACACTGAAGCTTTCTTT CASSVHQGENTEAFF
TRBD2 . TRBJ2-2 TRBV5-1 TGCGCCAGCAGCTTGGGAGGCGGGGGGCATTACACCGGGGAGCTGTTTTTT CASSLGGGGHYTGELFF
TRBD2 . TRBJ2-2 TRBV15 TGTGCCATCAACTCGGGGACTAGCGGGGACCGGGGGGAGCTGTTTTTT CAINSGTSGDRGELFF
TRBD2 . TRBJ2-3 TRBV29-1 TGCAGCCCGGGGGGGGATACGCAGTATTTT CSPGGDTQYF
. few TRBJ1-5 TRBV7-9 TGTGCCAGCAGCTTAGAGGGAGGTGGCAATCAGCCCCAGCATTTT CASSLEGGGNQPQHF
. . TRBJ2-3 TRBV15 TGTGCCACCAGCAGAGGTAGAACAGGGATAGTAGATACGCAGTATTTT CATSRGRTGIVDTQYF
. . TRBJ1-1 TRBV30 TGTGCCTGGACGGACAGATCCACTGAAGCTTTCTTT CAWTDRSTEAFF
. . TRBJ2-2 TRBV27 TGTGCCAGCAGTGTCCGAGGGGGAATCGGGGAGCTGTTTTTT CASSVRGGIGELFF
TRBD2 . TRBJ2-1 TRBV28 TGTGCCAGCAGTTTCTCAGCGGGGGTTTCCTACAATGAGCAGTTCTTC CASSFSAGVSYNEQFF
. . TRBJ2-3 TRBV5-1 TGCGCCAGCAGCTTGGAGGAGAGCACAGATACGCAGTATTTT CASSLEESTDTQYF
TRBD2 . TRBJ2-1 TRBV19 TGTGCCAGTAGTATAGTACGGGGGACTAGCGGGAGCGAGAATGAGCAGTTCTTC CASSIVRGTSGSENEQFF
. once TRBJ2-5 TRBV10-1 TGCGCCAGCAGTGAGTCGTTGCTTCGGGGGCAAGAGACCCAGTACTTC CASSESLLRGQETQYF
TRBD2 . TRBJ2-7 TRBV29-1 TGCAGCGTCCGCGGACTAGCGGGGGTCAGCTCCTACGAGCAGTACTTC CSVRGLAGVSSYEQYF
. . TRBJ2-7 TRBV6-5 TGTGCCAGCAGTTACAGGTACAGGGTGGACGAGCAGTACTTC CASSYRYRVDEQYF
TRBD1 . TRBJ1-1 TRBV28 TGTGCCAGCAGTTCCTTCAGGGGGTCGGGCACTGAAGCTTTCTTT CASSSFRGSGTEAFF
. . TRBJ1-6 TRBV19 TGTGCCAGTACCCCCGGGGGTTCACCCCTCCACTTT CASTPGGSPLHF
. . TRBJ1-2 TRBV14 TGTGCCAGCAGCCGGAAACAGGGTGGGAACTATGGCTACACCTTC CASSRKQGGNYGYTF